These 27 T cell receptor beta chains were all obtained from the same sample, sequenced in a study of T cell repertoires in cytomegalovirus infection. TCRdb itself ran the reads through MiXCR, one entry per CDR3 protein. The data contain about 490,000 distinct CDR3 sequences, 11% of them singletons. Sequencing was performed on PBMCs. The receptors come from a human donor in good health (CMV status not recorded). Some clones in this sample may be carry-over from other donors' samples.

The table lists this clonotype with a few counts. The CDR3 coding sequence is TGCGCCAGCAGCTTGGAGGGAGGACTAGCTGCCGATACGCAGTATTTT. This translates into CASSLEGGLAADTQYF. V gene TRBV5-1 combines with J gene TRBJ2-3, with 8 nucleotides matching TRBD2. Germline CDR1 and CDR2: SGHRS and YFSETQ. With 0 bases clipped from V and 6 bases from J, the junction kept 9 bases outside the gene matches. The CDR3 length is 16 residues.

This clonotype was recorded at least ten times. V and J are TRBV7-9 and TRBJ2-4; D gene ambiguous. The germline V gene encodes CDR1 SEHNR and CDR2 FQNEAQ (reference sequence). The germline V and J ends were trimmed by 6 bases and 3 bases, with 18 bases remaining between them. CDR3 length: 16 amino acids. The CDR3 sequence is CASRETPWENKNIQYF. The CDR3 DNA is TGTGCCAGCAGGGAAACCCCGTGGGAAAACAAAAACATTCAGTACTTC.

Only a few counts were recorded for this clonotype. The CDR3 spells CSAVITSGRSNEQFF. The CDR3 DNA reads TGCAGTGCTGTCATTACTAGCGGGAGGTCGAATGAGCAGTTCTTC. The chain uses TRBV20-1 and TRBJ2-1; 12 bases match TRBD2. This CDR3 region has 15 residues. V lost 5 bases to trimming and J lost 7 bases; unmatched junction nucleotides: 9. Per the germline V gene, CDR1 is DFQATT and CDR2 is SNEGSKA (reference sequence).

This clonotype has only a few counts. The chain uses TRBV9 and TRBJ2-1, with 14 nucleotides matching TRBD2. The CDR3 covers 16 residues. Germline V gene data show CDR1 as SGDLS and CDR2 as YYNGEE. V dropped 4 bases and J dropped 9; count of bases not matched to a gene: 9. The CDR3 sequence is CASSFRLAGGEAEQFF. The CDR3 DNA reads TGTGCCAGCAGCTTTAGACTAGCGGGGGGGGAGGCTGAGCAGTTCTTC.

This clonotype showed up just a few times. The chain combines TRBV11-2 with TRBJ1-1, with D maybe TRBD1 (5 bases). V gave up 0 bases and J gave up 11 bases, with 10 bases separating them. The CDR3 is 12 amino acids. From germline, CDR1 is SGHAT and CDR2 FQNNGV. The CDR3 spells CASSLEGEGAFF. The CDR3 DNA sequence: TGTGCCAGCAGCTTAGAGGGGGAGGGGGCTTTCTTT.

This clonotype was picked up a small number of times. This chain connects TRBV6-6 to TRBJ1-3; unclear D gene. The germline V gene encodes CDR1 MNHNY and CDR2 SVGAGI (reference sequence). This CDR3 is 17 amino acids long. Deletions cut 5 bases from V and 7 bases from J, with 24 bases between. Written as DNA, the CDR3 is TGTGCCAGCAGTATCGAACCAAGTAGGGTCGGATACAACACCATATATTTT. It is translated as CASSIEPSRVGYNTIYF.

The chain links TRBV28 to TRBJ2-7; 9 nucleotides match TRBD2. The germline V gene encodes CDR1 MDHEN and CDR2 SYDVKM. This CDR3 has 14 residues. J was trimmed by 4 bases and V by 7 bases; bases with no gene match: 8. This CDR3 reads CASKNSGSRYEQYF. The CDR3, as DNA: TGTGCCAGCAAGAATAGCGGGAGTAGGTACGAGCAGTACTTC.

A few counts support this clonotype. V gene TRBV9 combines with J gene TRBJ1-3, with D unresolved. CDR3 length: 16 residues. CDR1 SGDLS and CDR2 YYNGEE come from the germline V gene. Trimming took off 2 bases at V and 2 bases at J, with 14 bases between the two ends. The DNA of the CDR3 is TGTGCCAGCAGCGTTTCTTACGGGTATACTGGAAACACCATATATTTT. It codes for CASSVSYGYTGNTIYF.

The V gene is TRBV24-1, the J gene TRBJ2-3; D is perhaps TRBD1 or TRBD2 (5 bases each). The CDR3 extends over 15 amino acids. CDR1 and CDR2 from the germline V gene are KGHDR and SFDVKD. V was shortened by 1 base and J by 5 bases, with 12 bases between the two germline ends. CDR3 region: CATSDFGASGDTQYF. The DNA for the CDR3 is TGTGCCACCAGTGATTTCGGGGCATCCGGAGATACGCAGTATTTT.

CDR3 residues: CASSANRGAGNTIYF. Here the CDR3 DNA reads TGTGCCAGCAGCGCAAACAGGGGAGCGGGAAACACCATATATTTT. This chain links TRBV7-9 with TRBJ1-3, with 7 bases identical to TRBD1. The V gene end was trimmed by 5 bases and the J gene end by 4 bases; junction bases not matched to a gene: 8. Germline CDR1 is SEHNR and CDR2 is FQNEAQ (reference sequence). The CDR3 spans 15 residues.

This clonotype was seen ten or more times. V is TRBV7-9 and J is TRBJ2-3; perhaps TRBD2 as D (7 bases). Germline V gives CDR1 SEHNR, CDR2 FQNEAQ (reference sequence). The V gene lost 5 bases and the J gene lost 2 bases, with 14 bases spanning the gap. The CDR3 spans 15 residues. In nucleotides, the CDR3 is TGTGCCAGCAGCAAAGGAGGGGGGGTCACAGATACGCAGTATTTT. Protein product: CASSKGGGVTDTQYF.

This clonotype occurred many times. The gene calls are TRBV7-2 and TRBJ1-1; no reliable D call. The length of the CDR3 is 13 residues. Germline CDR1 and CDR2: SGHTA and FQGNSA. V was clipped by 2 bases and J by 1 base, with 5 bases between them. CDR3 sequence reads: CASSLPPNTEAFF. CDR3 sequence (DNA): TGTGCCAGCAGCTTACCCCCGAACACTGAAGCTTTCTTT.

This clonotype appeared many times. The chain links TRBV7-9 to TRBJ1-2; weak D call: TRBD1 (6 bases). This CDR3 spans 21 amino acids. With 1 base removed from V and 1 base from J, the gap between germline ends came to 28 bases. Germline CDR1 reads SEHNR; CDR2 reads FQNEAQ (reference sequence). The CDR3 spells CASSLETISGRIRGLNYGYTF. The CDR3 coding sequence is TGTGCCAGCAGCTTAGAGACCATATCCGGTCGGATCCGGGGGCTTAACTATGGCTACACCTTC.

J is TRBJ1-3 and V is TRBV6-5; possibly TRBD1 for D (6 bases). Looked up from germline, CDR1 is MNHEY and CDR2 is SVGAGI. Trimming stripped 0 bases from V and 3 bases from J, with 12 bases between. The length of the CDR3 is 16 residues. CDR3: CASSYSAGERGNTIYF. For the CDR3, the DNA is TGTGCCAGCAGTTACTCCGCAGGGGAACGTGGAAACACCATATATTTT.

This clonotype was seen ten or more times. CDR3 loop: CASSPRQLSGANVLTF. The DNA for the CDR3 is TGTGCCAGCAGCCCGAGACAACTCTCTGGGGCCAACGTCCTGACTTTC. V usage is TRBV7-9 and J usage is TRBJ2-6; D unresolved. The V end was cut by 5 bases, the J end by 0 bases, with 11 bases between. This CDR3 region has 16 residues. CDR1 and CDR2 (germline): SEHNR, FQNEAQ (reference sequence).

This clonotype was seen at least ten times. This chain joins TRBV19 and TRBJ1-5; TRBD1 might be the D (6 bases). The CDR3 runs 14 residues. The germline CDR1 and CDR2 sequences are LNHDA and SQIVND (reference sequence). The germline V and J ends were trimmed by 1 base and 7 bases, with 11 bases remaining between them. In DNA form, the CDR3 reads TGTGCCAGTAGTATAGGTACAGGGCGGCAGCCCCAGCATTTT. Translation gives CASSIGTGRQPQHF.

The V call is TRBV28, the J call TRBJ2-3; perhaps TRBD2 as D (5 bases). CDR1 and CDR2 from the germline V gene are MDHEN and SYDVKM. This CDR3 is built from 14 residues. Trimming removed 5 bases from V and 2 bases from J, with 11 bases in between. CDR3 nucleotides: TGTGCCAGCAGTCCGCCGGGGATCACAGATACGCAGTATTTT. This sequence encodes CASSPPGITDTQYF.

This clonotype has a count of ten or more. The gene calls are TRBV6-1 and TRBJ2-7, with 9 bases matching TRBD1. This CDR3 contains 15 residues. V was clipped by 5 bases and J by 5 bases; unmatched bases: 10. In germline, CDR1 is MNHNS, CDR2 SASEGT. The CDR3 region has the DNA TGTGCCAGCAGTCTGCTAGGACAGGGGCGGGACGAGCAGTACTTC. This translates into CASSLLGQGRDEQYF.

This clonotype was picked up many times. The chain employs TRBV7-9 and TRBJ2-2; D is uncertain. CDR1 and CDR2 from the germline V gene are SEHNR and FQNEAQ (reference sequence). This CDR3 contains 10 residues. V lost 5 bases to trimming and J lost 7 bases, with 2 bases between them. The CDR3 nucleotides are TGTGCCAGCAGCGACGGGGAGCTGTTTTTT. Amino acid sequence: CASSDGELFF.

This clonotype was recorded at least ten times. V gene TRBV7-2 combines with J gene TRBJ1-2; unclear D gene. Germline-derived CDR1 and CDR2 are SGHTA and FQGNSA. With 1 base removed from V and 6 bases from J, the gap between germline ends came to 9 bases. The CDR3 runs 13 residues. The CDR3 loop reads CASSLGSRDGYTF. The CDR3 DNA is TGTGCCAGCAGCTTAGGGTCCAGAGATGGCTACACCTTC.

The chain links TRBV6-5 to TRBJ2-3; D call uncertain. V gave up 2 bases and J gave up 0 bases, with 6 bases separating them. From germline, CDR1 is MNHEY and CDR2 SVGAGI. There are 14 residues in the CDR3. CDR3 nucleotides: TGTGCCAGCAGTTACGGGCTGAGCACAGATACGCAGTATTTT. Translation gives CASSYGLSTDTQYF.

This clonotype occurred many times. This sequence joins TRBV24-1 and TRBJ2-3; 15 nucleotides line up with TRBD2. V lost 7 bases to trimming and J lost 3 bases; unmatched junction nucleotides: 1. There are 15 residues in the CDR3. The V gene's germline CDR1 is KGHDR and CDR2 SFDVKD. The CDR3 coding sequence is TGTGCCACCAGGGGACTAGCGGGAGGAACAGATACGCAGTATTTT. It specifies CATRGLAGGTDTQYF.

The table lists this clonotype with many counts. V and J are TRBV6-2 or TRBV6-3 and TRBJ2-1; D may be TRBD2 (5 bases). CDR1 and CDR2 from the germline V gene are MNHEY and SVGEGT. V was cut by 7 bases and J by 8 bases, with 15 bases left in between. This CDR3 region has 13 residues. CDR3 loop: CASKSPPRDEQFF. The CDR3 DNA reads TGTGCCAGCAAGTCACCCCCGCGGGATGAGCAGTTCTTC.

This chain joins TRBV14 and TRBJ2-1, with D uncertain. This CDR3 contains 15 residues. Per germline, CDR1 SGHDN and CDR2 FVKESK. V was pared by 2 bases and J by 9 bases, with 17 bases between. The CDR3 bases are TGTGCCAGCAGCCAATGGGCGGATCCGCGCGGTGAGCAGTTCTTC. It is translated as CASSQWADPRGEQFF. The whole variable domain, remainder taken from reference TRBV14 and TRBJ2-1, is EAGVTQFPSHSVIEKGQTVTLRCDPISGHDNLYWYRRVMGKEIKFLLHFVKESKQDESGMPNNRFLAERTGGTYSTLKVQPAELEDSGVYFCASSQWADPRGEQFFGPGTRLTVL.

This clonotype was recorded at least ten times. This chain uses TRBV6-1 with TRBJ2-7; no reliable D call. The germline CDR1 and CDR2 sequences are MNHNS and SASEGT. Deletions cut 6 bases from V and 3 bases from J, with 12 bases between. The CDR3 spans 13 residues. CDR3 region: CASSPNPFYEQYF. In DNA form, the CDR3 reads TGTGCCAGCAGCCCCAACCCCTTCTACGAGCAGTACTTC.

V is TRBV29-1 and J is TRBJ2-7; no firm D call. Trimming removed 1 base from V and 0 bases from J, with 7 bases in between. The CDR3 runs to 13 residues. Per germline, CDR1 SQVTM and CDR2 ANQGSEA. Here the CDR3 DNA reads TGCAGCGTTGAAGGGGGAACCTCCTACGAGCAGTACTTC. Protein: CSVEGGTSYEQYF.

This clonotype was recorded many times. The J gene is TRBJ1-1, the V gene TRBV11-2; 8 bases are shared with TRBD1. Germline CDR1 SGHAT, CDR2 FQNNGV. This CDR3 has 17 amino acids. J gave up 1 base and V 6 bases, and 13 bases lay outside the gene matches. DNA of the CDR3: TGTGCCAGCAGACGAACGACCTTCGGGACAGGGAACACTGAAGCTTTCTTT. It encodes CASRRTTFGTGNTEAFF.